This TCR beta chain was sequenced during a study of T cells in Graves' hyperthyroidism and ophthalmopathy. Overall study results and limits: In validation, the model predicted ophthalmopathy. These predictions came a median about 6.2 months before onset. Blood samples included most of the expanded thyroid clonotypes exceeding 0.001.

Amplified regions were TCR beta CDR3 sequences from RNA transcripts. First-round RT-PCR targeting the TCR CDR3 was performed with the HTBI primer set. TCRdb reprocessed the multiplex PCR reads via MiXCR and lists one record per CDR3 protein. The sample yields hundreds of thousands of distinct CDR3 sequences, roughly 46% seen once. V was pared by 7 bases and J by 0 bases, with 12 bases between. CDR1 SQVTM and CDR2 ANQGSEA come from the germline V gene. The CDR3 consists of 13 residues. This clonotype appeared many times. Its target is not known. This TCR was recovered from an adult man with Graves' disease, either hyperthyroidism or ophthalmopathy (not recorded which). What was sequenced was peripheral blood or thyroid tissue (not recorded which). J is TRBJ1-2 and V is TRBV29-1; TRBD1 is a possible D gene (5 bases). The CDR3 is CSDGGETNYGYTF. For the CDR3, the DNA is TGCAGCGACGGAGGGGAAACTAACTATGGCTACACCTTC.